This record looks at one T cell receptor (beta chain) sequence and its context. Its antigen is not identified. The same CDR3 also results from other DNA sequences found in this sample. The data derive from a study of shared clonotypes between healthy human individuals. Study details: Ranging from 18 to 49 in age, donors were two women and a few men.

Study outcomes and limitations: What naive subsets generally showed was a larger estimated richness than memory subsets showed. Large sequencing depth failed to make sorted-subset sequencing complete, rarefaction showed.

V lost 3 bases, J lost 6 bases, and 6 bases lay in between. The germline V gene encodes CDR1 KGHSH and CDR2 LQKENI. The length of the CDR3 is 12 residues. The repertoire was sequenced with immunoSEQ multiplex PCR; TCRdb's copy has only in-frame clones and lacks some. Of millions of clones in the sample, 85% to 95% were seen once. Sequenced: naive CD4+ T cells sorted from blood. Subset reported: CD45RA+ positively selected. This sequence was found in a man between 18 and 35 years old in good health. The gene calls are TRBV18 and TRBJ2-1, with D unclear. CDR3 coding DNA: TGTGCCAGCTCACCTGGGGTCAATGAGCAGTTCTTC. This translates into CASSPGVNEQFF.